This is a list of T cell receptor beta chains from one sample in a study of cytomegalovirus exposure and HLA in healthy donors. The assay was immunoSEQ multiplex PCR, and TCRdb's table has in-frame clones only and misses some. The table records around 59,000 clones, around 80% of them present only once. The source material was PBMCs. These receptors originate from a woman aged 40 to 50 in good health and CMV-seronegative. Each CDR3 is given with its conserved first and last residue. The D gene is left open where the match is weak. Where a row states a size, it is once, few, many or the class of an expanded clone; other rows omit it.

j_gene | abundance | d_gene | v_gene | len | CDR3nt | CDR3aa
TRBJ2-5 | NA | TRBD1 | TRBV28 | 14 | TGTGCCAGCCGCTCCCAGGGGGCCATCGAGACCCAGTACTTC | CASRSQGAIETQYF
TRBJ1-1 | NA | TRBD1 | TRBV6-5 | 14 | TGTGCCAGCAGTTACGGGGACAGTCGCACTGAAGCTTTCTTT | CASSYGDSRTEAFF
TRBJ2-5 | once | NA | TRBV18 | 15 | TGTGCCAGCTCGCCGCGGGACAGCCCCGGAGAGACCCAGTACTTC | CASSPRDSPGETQYF
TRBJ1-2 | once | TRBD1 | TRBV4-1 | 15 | TGCGCCAGCAAACAGGGGGCGAGGACTATGTATGGCTACACCTTC | CASKQGARTMYGYTF
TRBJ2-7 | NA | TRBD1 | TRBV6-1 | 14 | TGTGCCAGCAGTGAGGGACAGGGAAACGACGAGCAGTACTTC | CASSEGQGNDEQYF
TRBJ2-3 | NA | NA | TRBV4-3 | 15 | TGCGCCAGCAGCCAAGAGCTGGAGAATGCAGATACGCAGTATTTT | CASSQELENADTQYF
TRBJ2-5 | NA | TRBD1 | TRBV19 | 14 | TGTGCCAGTAGTCGTCAGGGGGCACGCGAGACCCAGTACTTC | CASSRQGARETQYF
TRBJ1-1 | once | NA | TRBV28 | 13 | TGTGCCAGCAGTCCCTCGGGGAACACTGAAGCTTTCTTT | CASSPSGNTEAFF
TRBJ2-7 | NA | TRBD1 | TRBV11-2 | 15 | TGTGCCAGCAGCTACGACAGGGGCTATTCCTACGAGCAGTACTTC | CASSYDRGYSYEQYF
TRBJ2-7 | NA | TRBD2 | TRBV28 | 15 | TGTGCCAGCAGTTCACTAGCGGGAGGCCCAAACGAGCAGTACTTC | CASSSLAGGPNEQYF
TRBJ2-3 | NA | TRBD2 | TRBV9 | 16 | TGTGCCAGCAGCGTAGCTAGCGGGAGTAGAGGGGATACGCAGTATTTT | CASSVASGSRGDTQYF
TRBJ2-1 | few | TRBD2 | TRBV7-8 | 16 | TGTGCCAGCAGCTGGGCCTTGCGGGAGGGCTACAATGAGCAGTTCTTC | CASSWALREGYNEQFF
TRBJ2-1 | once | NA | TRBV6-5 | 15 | TGTGCCACCAGGGGAGGACAGGTCTCACCCAATGAGCAGTTCTTC | CATRGGQVSPNEQFF
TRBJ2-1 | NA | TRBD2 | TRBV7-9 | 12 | TGTGCCAGCAGCTTTACTAGCGGTGAGCAGTTCTTC | CASSFTSGEQFF
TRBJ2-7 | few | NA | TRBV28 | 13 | TGTGCCAGCATCCGAAGGGAGCCCTACGAGCAGTACTTC | CASIRREPYEQYF
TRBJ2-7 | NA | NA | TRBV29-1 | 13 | TGCAGCGTTGAAGGGAGGGGTTCAGGCGAGCAGTACTTC | CSVEGRGSGEQYF
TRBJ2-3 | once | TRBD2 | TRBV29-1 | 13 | TGCAGCGTCCGGGGGGTGGGTACAGATACGCAGTATTTT | CSVRGVGTDTQYF
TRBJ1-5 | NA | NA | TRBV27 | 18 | TGTGCCAGCAGTTTATACTCCCCGACAGGAACAAGCAATCAGCCCCAGCATTTT | CASSLYSPTGTSNQPQHF
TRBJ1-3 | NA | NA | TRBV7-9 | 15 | TGTGCCAGCAGCTTCCCAGGGGCCGAAAGAAACACCATATATTTT | CASSFPGAERNTIYF
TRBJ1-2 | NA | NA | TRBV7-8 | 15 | TGTGCCAGCAGCTTTTTCAGGGGCGGGTACGAGGGCTACACCTTC | CASSFFRGGYEGYTF
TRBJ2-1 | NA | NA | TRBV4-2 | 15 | TGTGCCAGCAGCCAATCCCAGGGGAGAGACAATGAGCAGTTCTTC | CASSQSQGRDNEQFF
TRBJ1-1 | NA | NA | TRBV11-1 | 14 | TGTGCCAGCAGCCCACAGGGTTTGATTACTGAAGCTTTCTTT | CASSPQGLITEAFF
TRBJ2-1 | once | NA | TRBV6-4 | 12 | TGTGCCACTAGTGGGGGCGAGGATGAGCAGTTCTTC | CATSGGEDEQFF
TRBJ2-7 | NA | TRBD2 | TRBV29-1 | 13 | TGCAGCGTTGCGCTAGCGGGTTTCTACGAGCAGTACTTC | CSVALAGFYEQYF
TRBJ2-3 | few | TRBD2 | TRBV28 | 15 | TGTGCCAGCAGTTCAACGACTAGCTCGGGAGATACGCAGTATTTT | CASSSTTSSGDTQYF
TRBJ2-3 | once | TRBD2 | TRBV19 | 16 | TGTGCCAGTAGTACGGGACTAGCGGGAGAAATAGATACGCAGTATTTT | CASSTGLAGEIDTQYF
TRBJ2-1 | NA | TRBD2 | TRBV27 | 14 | TGTGCCAGCAGGGGACTAGCGGGGTCCAATGAGCAGTTCTTC | CASRGLAGSNEQFF
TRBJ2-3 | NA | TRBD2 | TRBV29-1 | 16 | TGCAGCGTTCATACTAGCGGGAGGTCCCCACCAGATACGCAGTATTTT | CSVHTSGRSPPDTQYF
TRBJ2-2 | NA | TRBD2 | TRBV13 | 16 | TGTGCCAGCAGCCCCGGGACTAGCGGTTACACCGGGGAGCTGTTTTTT | CASSPGTSGYTGELFF
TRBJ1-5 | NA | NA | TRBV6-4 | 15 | TGTGCCAGCAGTGAGATTTCAGGGGCCAATCAGCCCCAGCATTTT | CASSEISGANQPQHF
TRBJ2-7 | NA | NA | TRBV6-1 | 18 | TGTGCCAGCAGTGAAGCGCTTCCTCTAGGGGGACTAATCTACGAGCAGTACTTC | CASSEALPLGGLIYEQYF
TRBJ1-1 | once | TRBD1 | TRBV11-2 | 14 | TGTGCCAGCAGCTCGCGAGCCCGCAGGGGGGAAGCTTTCTTT | CASSSRARRGEAFF
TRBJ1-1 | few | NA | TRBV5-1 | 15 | TGCGCCAGCAGCTTGGTCCGGTCAGGTGTCTCTGAAGCTTTCTTT | CASSLVRSGVSEAFF
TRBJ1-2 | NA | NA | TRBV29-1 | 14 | TGCAGCGTTGAAGGGAGGGTAGGGCACTATGGCTACACCTTC | CSVEGRVGHYGYTF
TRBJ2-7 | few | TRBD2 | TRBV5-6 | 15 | TGTGCCAGCAGCTTATCCACTAGCGGGGTTGAGTGGCAGTACTTC | CASSLSTSGVEWQYF
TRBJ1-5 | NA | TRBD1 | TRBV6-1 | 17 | TGTGCCAGCAGTGGGGTGAGGGGGCGAGGGAGCAATCAGCCCCAGCATTTT | CASSGVRGRGSNQPQHF
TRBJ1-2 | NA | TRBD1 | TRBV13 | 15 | TGTGCCAGCAGCAGTTCCGACAGGGCTTTGGAAGGCTACACCTTC | CASSSSDRALEGYTF
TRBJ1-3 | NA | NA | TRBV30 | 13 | TGTGCCTGGAGACAGAACTCTGGAAACACCATATATTTT | CAWRQNSGNTIYF
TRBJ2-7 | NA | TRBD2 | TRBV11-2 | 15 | TGTGCCAGCAGCCCGCAGCGGGAGAAGGCCTACGAGCAGTACTTC | CASSPQREKAYEQYF
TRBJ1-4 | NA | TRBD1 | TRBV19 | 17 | TGTGCCAGTAGTCCCCGGACAGGGAGGGCAACTAATGAAAAACTGTTTTTT | CASSPRTGRATNEKLFF
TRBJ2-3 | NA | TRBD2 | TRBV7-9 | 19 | TGTGCCAGCAGCTTAGTGGGAGATAGCGGGAGGGCGTCTACAGATACGCAGTATTTT | CASSLVGDSGRASTDTQYF
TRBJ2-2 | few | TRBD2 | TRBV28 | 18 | TGTGCCACCGCCCTGGGCGGGAGCCCTAGATCGAACACCGGGGAGCTGTTTTTT | CATALGGSPRSNTGELFF
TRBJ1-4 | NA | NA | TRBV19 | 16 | TGTGCCAGTACCTTTCGACAGCCCGCAACTAATGAAAAACTGTTTTTT | CASTFRQPATNEKLFF
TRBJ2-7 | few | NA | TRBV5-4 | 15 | TGTGCCAGCAGCTCCTCCCAGGGGAGCTCCTACGAGCAGTACTTC | CASSSSQGSSYEQYF
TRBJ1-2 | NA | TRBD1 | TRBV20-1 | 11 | TGTGGACAGGGGGCTAACTATGGCTACACCTTC | CGQGANYGYTF
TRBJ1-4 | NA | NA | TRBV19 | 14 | TGTGCCAGTAGTCAACGGACCTGGGAGGAAAAACTGTTTTTT | CASSQRTWEEKLFF
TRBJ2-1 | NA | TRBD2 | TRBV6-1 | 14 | TGTGCCACCCGGACTAGCGGGATGTCGAATGAGCAGTTCTTC | CATRTSGMSNEQFF
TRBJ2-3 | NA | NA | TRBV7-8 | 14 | TGTGCCAGCAGCTTAGGGACTAACACAGATACGCAGTATTTT | CASSLGTNTDTQYF
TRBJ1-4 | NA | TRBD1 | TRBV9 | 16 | TGTGCCAGCAGCGCGACAGGGGGCTTGGCTAATGAAAAACTGTTTTTT | CASSATGGLANEKLFF